This TCR beta chain emerged from a study of cytomegalovirus exposure and HLA in healthy donors. The V gene's germline CDR1 is MDHEN and CDR2 SYDVKM. CDR3 length equals 15 residues. V lost 4 bases to trimming and J lost 0 bases; unmatched junction nucleotides: 6. The PCR made use of 60 Vbeta and 13 Jbeta primers. TCRdb's copy holds only in-frame clones and misses some; the assay was immunoSEQ multiplex PCR. Here the sample spans around 130,000 clones, over 75% being singletons. The J gene is TRBJ2-7, the V gene TRBV28; TRBD1 matches 7 bases. The sequencing input was PBMCs. The TCR was taken from a young man in good health and CMV-seronegative. CDR3 protein: CASSSGQDGSYEQYF. As DNA, the CDR3 is TGTGCCAGCAGTTCCGGACAGGACGGCTCCTACGAGCAGTACTTC.